The sequence of this TCR beta chain was determined in a study of metastatic and nonmetastatic thyroid tumors. Study-wide context: From malignant and benign thyroid patients, repertoires in blood and in tumor or nodule tissue were compared. Overall study findings and caveats: Relative to benign nodules, malignant thyroid tumors were reportedly characterized by significantly elevated TCR beta diversity in blood and tumor.

The sample holds many counts of this clone. Its antigen is not identified. In the source study's methods: Built for papillary thyroid cancer, a distant-metastasis classifier drew on CDR3 differences across clinicopathological groups. TCRdb called clones again from the PCR reads with MiXCR. TCRdb's processing, not the authors' own work, is the source of the V and J calls. The top ten clones hold roughly 10% of a sample with about 89,000 clones, about 12% of them seen once. Patients were all untreated before their thyroid surgery. Trimming took 2 bases from V and 6 from J; bases not matched to a gene: 4. CDR1 is SGHRS, CDR2 YFSETQ, per germline. The CDR3 extends over 14 amino acids.

The sample was tumor tissue. The rearrangement links TRBV5-1 to TRBJ1-2, with 10 bases that match TRBD1. The sequence was collected from a female donor with papillary thyroid cancer or a benign thyroid nodule (not recorded which). Some clones in this sample may be carry-over from other donors' samples. The CDR3, as DNA: TGCGCCAGCAGCTTTGACAGGGGGCTTAATGGCTACACCTTC. It yields the protein CASSFDRGLNGYTF.